Included here is one T cell receptor (beta chain) sequence, with context. The data stem from a study of cytomegalovirus exposure and HLA in healthy donors. At the level of the study: Early on, a data release was issued that held about 85 million unique TCRs from HLA-typed donors. For the approximately 400 genotyped donors, more than 65% fell within the Caucasian-associated ancestry cluster.

With 60 Vbeta and 13 Jbeta primers, the PCR was carried out. Original data processing: Per a later analysis, the number of unique TCR beta chains was some 82 million, of which around 9.9 million were shared. Assay used: immunoSEQ multiplex PCR; TCRdb lists only in-frame clones, some missing. That table furnishes V, J and clone size, whereas the DNA furnished D and trimming. The repertoire includes about 130,000 clones, roughly four fifths of them detected once, and roughly 3.5% sits in the top ten. V dropped 10 bases and J dropped 1 base, with 25 bases sitting between them. From germline, CDR1 is LNHDA and CDR2 SQIVND (reference sequence). The CDR3 covers 17 residues.

J is TRBJ1-1 and V is TRBV19, with D possibly TRBD1 on 5 matching bases. Material for sequencing was PBMCs. The TCR comes from a woman aged 40 to 50 in good health and CMV-seropositive. Written as DNA, the CDR3 is TGTGCCACCAAGACCCCGGGCCCCAAGGGGAAGAACACTGAAGCTTTCTTT. Translating gives CATKTPGPKGKNTEAFF.